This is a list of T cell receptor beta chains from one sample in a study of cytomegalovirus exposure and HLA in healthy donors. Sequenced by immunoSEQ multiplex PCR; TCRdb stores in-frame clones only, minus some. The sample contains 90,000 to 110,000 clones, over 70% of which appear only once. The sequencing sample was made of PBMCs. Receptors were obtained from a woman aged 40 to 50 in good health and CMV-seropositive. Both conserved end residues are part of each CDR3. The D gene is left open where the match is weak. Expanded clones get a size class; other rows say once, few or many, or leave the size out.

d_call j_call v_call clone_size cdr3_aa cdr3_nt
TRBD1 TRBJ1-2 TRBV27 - CASSYSPGQGSYGYTF TGTGCCAGCAGCTATTCCCCAGGACAGGGGAGCTATGGCTACACCTTC
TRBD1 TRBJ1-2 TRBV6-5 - CASRLGQGGRDQTTF TGTGCCAGCAGGCTTGGACAGGGGGGGCGAGATCAAACCACCTTC
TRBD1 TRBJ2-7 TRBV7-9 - CASSQDEDRLGVKQYF TGTGCCAGCAGCCAAGACGAGGACAGGTTAGGTGTCAAGCAGTACTTC
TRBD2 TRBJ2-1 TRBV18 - CASSPSASGSFYNEQFF TGTGCCAGCTCACCTTCGGCTAGCGGGTCTTTCTACAATGAGCAGTTCTTC
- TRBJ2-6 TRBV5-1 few CASSSTGSSSGANVLTF TGCGCCAGCAGCTCCACGGGTTCTAGCTCTGGGGCCAACGTCCTGACTTTC
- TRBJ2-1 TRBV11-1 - CASSLRTGYNEQFF TGTGCCAGCAGCTTACGAACGGGTTACAATGAGCAGTTCTTC
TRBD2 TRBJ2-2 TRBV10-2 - CASSSGHSGRLNTGELFF TGCGCCAGCAGTTCTGGGCATAGCGGGAGATTGAACACCGGGGAGCTGTTTTTT
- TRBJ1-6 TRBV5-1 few CASSLVVVTANSPLHF TGCGCCAGCAGCTTGGTTGTTGTGACAGCTAATTCACCCCTCCACTTT
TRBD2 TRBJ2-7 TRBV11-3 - CASSLQAGSYEQYF TGTGCCAGCAGCTTACAAGCGGGGTCCTACGAGCAGTACTTC
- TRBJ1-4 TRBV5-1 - CASSWAGKRGKLFF TGCGCCAGCAGCTGGGCGGGAAAAAGGGGAAAACTGTTTTTT
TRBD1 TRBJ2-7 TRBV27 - CASSLPGQGTYEQYF TGTGCCAGCAGTTTACCGGGACAGGGGACCTACGAGCAGTACTTC
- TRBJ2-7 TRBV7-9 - CASSFTTGIYEQYF TGTGCCAGCAGCTTTACTACGGGGATCTACGAGCAGTACTTC
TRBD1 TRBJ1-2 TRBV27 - CASSQGQGLYGYTF TGTGCCAGCAGTCAAGGACAGGGACTCTATGGCTACACCTTC
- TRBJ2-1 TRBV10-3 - CAIRSSYNEQFF TGTGCCATCAGGAGCTCCTACAATGAGCAGTTCTTC
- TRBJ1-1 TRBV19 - CASSPSSGNTEAFF TGTGCCAGTAGTCCATCGTCCGGGAACACTGAAGCTTTCTTT
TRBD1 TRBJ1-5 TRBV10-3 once CAISGDRVGNQPQHF TGTGCCATCAGTGGTGACAGGGTCGGCAATCAGCCCCAGCATTTT
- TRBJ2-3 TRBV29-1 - CSVEGGATGADTQYF TGCAGCGTGGAGGGGGGGGCGACGGGTGCAGATACGCAGTATTTT
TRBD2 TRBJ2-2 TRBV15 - CATSSPSLAGGPGELFF TGTGCCACCAGCAGTCCATCTCTAGCGGGAGGGCCCGGGGAGCTGTTTTTT
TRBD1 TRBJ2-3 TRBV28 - CASSLSAGGNTQYF TGTGCCAGCAGTTTATCAGCAGGGGGTAATACGCAGTATTTT
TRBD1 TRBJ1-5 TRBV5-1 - CASSFGAGGFEPQHF TGCGCCAGCAGCTTTGGGGCAGGGGGTTTTGAGCCCCAGCATTTT
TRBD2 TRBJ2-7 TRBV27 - CASSLISGGAYEQYF TGTGCCAGCAGTTTGATTAGCGGGGGAGCCTACGAGCAGTACTTC
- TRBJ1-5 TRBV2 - CASSVEGTENQPQHF TGTGCCAGCAGTGTGGAGGGGACGGAAAATCAGCCCCAGCATTTT
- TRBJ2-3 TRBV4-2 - CASSPRGRTDTQYF TGTGCCAGCAGCCCGCGGGGGCGCACAGATACGCAGTATTTT
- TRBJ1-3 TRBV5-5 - CASSFRGNTIYF TGTGCCAGCAGCTTCAGGGGAAACACCATATATTTT
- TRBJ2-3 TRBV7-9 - CASSATTDTQYF TGTGCCAGCAGCGCTACCACAGATACGCAGTATTTT
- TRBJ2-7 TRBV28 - CASSSTGVLWQRRSYEQYF TGTGCCAGCAGTTCTACCGGGGTATTGTGGCAGCGGAGGTCCTACGAGCAGTACTTC
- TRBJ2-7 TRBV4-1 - CASSQVGGEEQYF TGCGCCAGCAGCCAAGTAGGAGGGGAAGAGCAGTACTTC
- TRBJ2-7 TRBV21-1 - CASSITNSNRAVGSYEQYF TGTGCCAGCAGCATTACGAATTCCAACAGAGCCGTGGGCTCCTACGAGCAGTACTTC
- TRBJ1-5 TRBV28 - CASSLSFGAQPQHF TGTGCCAGCAGTTTATCCTTCGGTGCACAGCCCCAGCATTTT
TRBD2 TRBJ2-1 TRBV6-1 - CASRGLAGVYEQFF TGTGCCAGCAGGGGACTAGCGGGAGTTTATGAGCAGTTCTTC
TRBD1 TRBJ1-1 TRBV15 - CATSREWTGRDRTFF TGTGCCACCAGCAGAGAATGGACAGGTAGGGATAGGACTTTCTTT
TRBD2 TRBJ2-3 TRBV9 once CASSAGLAGFTDTQYF TGTGCCAGCAGCGCGGGACTAGCGGGATTCACAGATACGCAGTATTTT
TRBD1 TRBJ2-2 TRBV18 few CASATSGTGVTGELFF TGTGCCAGCGCGACGTCCGGGACAGGGGTCACCGGGGAGCTGTTTTTT
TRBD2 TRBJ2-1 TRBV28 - CASHPPGLAGYNEQFF TGTGCCAGCCACCCCCCGGGACTAGCGGGTTACAATGAGCAGTTCTTC
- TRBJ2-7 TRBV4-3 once CASSQDPGVYEQYF TGCGCCAGCAGCCAAGATCCGGGGGTCTACGAGCAGTACTTC
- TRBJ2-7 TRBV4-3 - CASSQLWASSYEQYF TGCGCCAGCAGCCAACTTTGGGCATCCTCCTACGAGCAGTACTTC
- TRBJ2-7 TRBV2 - CASSPFYEQYF TGTGCCAGCAGCCCCTTCTACGAGCAGTACTTC
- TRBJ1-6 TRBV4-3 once CASSQQLGTGGSPLHF TGCGCCAGCAGCCAACAGCTTGGTACTGGAGGTTCACCCCTCCACTTT
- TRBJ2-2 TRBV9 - CASSVEGGAGELFF TGTGCCAGCAGCGTAGAGGGGGGGGCCGGGGAGCTGTTTTTT
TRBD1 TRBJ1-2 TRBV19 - CASSTRQGSAYGYTF TGTGCCAGTAGTACCCGACAGGGGTCGGCCTATGGCTACACCTTC
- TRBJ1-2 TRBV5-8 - CASSLVLVRYYTF TGTGCCAGCAGCTTGGTCCTTGTGCGGTACTACACCTTC
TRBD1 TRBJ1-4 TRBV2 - CASSGDRYNEKLFF TGTGCCAGCAGTGGGGACAGATATAATGAAAAACTGTTTTTT
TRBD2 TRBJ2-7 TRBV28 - CASSFLAGVPYEQYF TGTGCCAGCAGCTTTCTTGCGGGAGTTCCCTACGAGCAGTACTTC
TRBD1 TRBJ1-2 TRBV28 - CASSPDRTRYVGYTF TGTGCCAGCAGCCCGGACAGGACGAGATATGTGGGCTACACCTTC
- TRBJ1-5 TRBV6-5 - CASSGGSPQHF TGTGCCAGCAGTGGGGGGTCACCCCAGCATTTT
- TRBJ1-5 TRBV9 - CASSVVGLTAPGFNQPQHF TGTGCCAGCAGCGTAGTTGGCCTCACCGCGCCAGGGTTCAATCAGCCCCAGCATTTT